What follows are 8 T cell receptor beta chains derived from one specimen sequenced in a study of blood T cells in healthy people across ages. Using a J-beta primer mix together with a sample-barcoded 5' primer, a second PCR was run for about 6 to 11 cycles. Using its own MiXCR run on the 5' RACE reads, TCRdb lists one record per CDR3 protein. Here the sample spans roughly 800,000 distinct CDR3 sequences, 55% to 75% being singletons. Sequenced: blood. The source is a man aged 25-45 years in good health.

The genes are TRBV5-1 and TRBJ2-1; 9 nucleotides match TRBD1. Germline CDR1 SGHRS, CDR2 YFSETQ. CDR3 length: 22 amino acids. J lost 7 bases, V lost 0 bases, and 26 bases had no gene match. This CDR3 reads CASSLVFLARGQIGTGLNEQFF. The CDR3 DNA reads as TGCGCCAGCAGCTTGGTTTTTCTCGCTCGGGGTCAAATCGGGACAGGGTTGAATGAGCAGTTCTTC.

In this sample, this clonotype turned up once. This chain joins TRBV4-2 and TRBJ2-1; the D gene could be TRBD1 or TRBD2 (6 bases each). V was pared by 1 base and J by 9 bases, with 13 bases between. The germline gives CDR1 LGHNA, CDR2 YNFKEQ. This CDR3 comprises 14 residues. The CDR3 coding sequence is TGTGCCAGCAGCCAAGGGGGGGCTACCAGTGAGCAGTTCTTC. This codes for CASSQGGATSEQFF.

The chain couples TRBV20-1 to TRBJ1-1, with a possible D match to TRBD1 (5 bases). The CDR3 loop spans 18 amino acids. The germline CDR1 and CDR2 sequences are DFQATT and SNEGSKA (reference sequence). V gave up 5 bases and J gave up 1 base, with 26 bases separating them. CDR3 coding DNA: TGCAGTGCTGATGTGAGGCACCTTGTGGACACCTCGAACACTGAAGCTTTCTTT. This translates into CSADVRHLVDTSNTEAFF.

The gene calls are TRBV7-2 and TRBJ1-2, with a possible D match to TRBD1 (6 bases). V shed 0 bases and J shed 4 bases, with 12 bases lying between them. This CDR3 spans 15 amino acids. The germline V gene encodes CDR1 SGHTA and CDR2 FQGNSA. Here the CDR3 reads CASSLAGGRGYGYTF. In DNA form, the CDR3 reads TGTGCCAGCAGCTTAGCTGGGGGGCGCGGCTATGGCTACACCTTC.

This chain connects TRBV7-9 to TRBJ2-1; the match to TRBD1 covers 7 bases. The J call may be wrong; the DNA end is better matched by TRBJ2-7. Germline CDR1 is SEHNR and CDR2 is FQNEAQ (reference sequence). The CDR3 extends over 17 amino acids. The CDR3, as DNA: TGTGCCAGCAGCGACATTACGACAGGGTCTTCCTACAATGAGCAGTACTTC. It encodes CASSDITTGSSYNEQYF.

The gene calls are TRBV3-1 and TRBJ2-1; TRBD2 matches at 12 bases. CDR1 and CDR2 (germline): LGHDT, YNNKEL (reference sequence). The junction had 5 bases not matched to a gene; V was cut back by 1 base and J by 4 bases. The CDR3 is made up of 17 amino acids. The CDR3 protein is CASSQVASGGGYNEQFF. The CDR3 DNA reads TGTGCCAGCAGCCAAGTAGCTAGCGGGGGGGGTTACAATGAGCAGTTCTTC.

This sequence joins TRBV27 and TRBJ2-3; 9 bases align to TRBD2. Germline values: CDR1 MNHEY, CDR2 SMNVEV (reference sequence). V lost 10 bases to trimming and J lost 1 base; unmatched junction nucleotides: 12. CDR3 size: 16 residues. The CDR3 reads CATHPNPSGGTDTQYF. CDR3 DNA: TGTGCCACTCACCCGAACCCTAGCGGGGGCACAGATACGCAGTATTTT.

The chain uses TRBV5-6 and TRBJ2-3; D call uncertain. Trimming stripped 1 base from V and 1 base from J, with 7 bases between. The CDR3 is made up of 14 amino acids. Germline CDR1 and CDR2: SGHDT and YYEEEE. CDR3 sequence: CASSLSHGTDTQYF. CDR3 sequence (DNA): TGTGCCAGCAGCTTGTCCCACGGCACAGATACGCAGTATTTT.